This TCR beta chain emerged from a study of cytomegalovirus exposure and HLA in healthy donors (dated by TCRdb to about 2017). The study in broad terms: According to an earlier analysis of 550 to 700 of the donors, roughly 180 million T cells yielded over 100 million unique TCR beta sequences and less than 300 Gb of sequence data. A separate validation cohort of roughly 130 different subjects was used in addition to the approximately 700-subject first cohort. Rather than drawing on any new phenotypic data, the later analysis identified candidate immune exposures from TCR beta sequences and the way those sequences occurred across donors. The study aimed to test whether cataloging public T cell receptors could reveal signatures of past pathogen exposure. An early release covering about 600 HLA-typed donors comprised 300 to 350 gigabases of sequencing data and roughly 85 million unique TCR sequences. The number of typed donors differed by locus: about 620-630 for A, B, C, DRB1 and DQB1; 500 to 550 for DQA1; 606 for DPA1; and around 490 for DPB1. HLA typing included class I and class II loci at four-digit resolution. In a later analysis, previously published TCR beta repertoires from hundreds of donors were re-analyzed and high-resolution HLA genotyping was added so that TCR occurrence patterns could be studied. Across around 400 genotyped donors of the cohort, an average of roughly 230,000 unique TCR beta nucleotide sequences per donor were sequenced, and roughly a sixth of those sequences were non-productive. A later genetic analysis used genome-wide SNP genotypes for 398 of the 666 donors, treating that subset as a discovery cohort. All discovery cohort repertoires had been generated using a single sequencing platform. The study used immunosequencing to profile the T cell repertoires of some 600 subjects and linked those repertoires to cytomegalovirus serostatus. Among the approximately 420 genotyped donors, 75% to 90% belonged to the genetic ancestry cluster associated with self-reported Caucasian donors. High-throughput TCR immunosequencing, statistical association of individual TCRs with disease status, and machine learning were combined to predict cytomegalovirus infection status. Alongside the repertoire data, information on donor age, sex, ethnicity and CMV serostatus was compiled. Because of strong linkage in the cohort, roughly five DR-DQ haplotypes were treated as single units for association and clustering. An earlier analysis of about 600 of the donors used high-throughput TCR beta sequencing to judge whether each TCR beta V gene segment behaved as functional or pseudogenic. The paper as a whole reports these results and caveats: According to a later analysis, TCR association rates differed among HLA loci, with DRB1 alleles showing the most associated TCRs and HLA-C alleles showing the fewest. An earlier analysis of some 590 of the donors showed that most TCR beta V segments appeared in productive rearrangements either about 87% or about 30% of the time, which broadly matched IMGT annotations. In a later analysis, most CMV-associated TCR beta chains were found to appear HLA-restricted, with HLA associations seemingly driven largely by CMV exposure. A total of 164 TCR beta chains were listed by the study as associated with cytomegalovirus. In both the original and validation cohorts, the classifier was reported to diagnose cytomegalovirus status with high specificity and sensitivity. A later genetic analysis associated a missense DCLRE1C variant with V-gene and J-gene trimming of TCR beta chains, and an independent cohort replicated the association. A further reported finding was that TCR beta sequences accurately predicted the HLA-A and HLA-B alleles for most subjects in the first cohort. The cohort was sequenced for TCR beta chains only, and without alpha or paired-chain data the features that could be detected were limited. According to a later analysis, parvovirus B19, influenza, CMV and Epstein-Barr virus appeared linked to several top co-occurrence clusters. In a later analysis, 15,000 to 20,000 TCR beta sequences were associated with specific HLA alleles at a false discovery rate of 0.05. The sequencing pipeline was judged likely to have produced a cluster of highly shared sequence variants as a technical artifact. The authors suggested that the approach could potentially be extended to other disease states and immunological phenotypes. For the cohort, immune exposure information was limited to CMV serostatus. In a later analysis, HLA-associated TCR beta chains showed more clonal expansion and lower generation probabilities than non-associated chains that were equally common. According to a later genetic analysis, donors in an Asian-associated ancestry cluster had fewer N-insertions in productive TCRs than the roughly 700-donor mean. Some IMGT-functional V segments, including TRBV6-2 and TRBV6-3, could not be told apart with the 87-base-pair reads, so those segments were excluded. Correlated functional status among segregating V segments might reflect linkage disequilibrium, but an unknown experimental factor could not be ruled out. Strong co-occurrence of HLA alleles, especially DR and DQ, made assigning TCR associations to individual alleles difficult. The presence/absence analyses assumed that sequencing depth was roughly uniform across donors, and that assumption may not be true. Most TCR sequences were seen in very few donors, while some public TCRs were found in many individuals. In vitro tests confirmed that a few of the cytomegalovirus-associated TCR beta chains recognize cytomegalovirus antigens. Because HLA typing was missing for some donors at each locus, association tests included only the typed subset. Because counts were too low, some 17 rarely observed V segments, including chromosome 9 orphons, were left out of the earlier analysis of a few hundred of the donors.

Taken from the germline V gene, the CDR1 and CDR2 loops are MNHNS and SASEGT. The trim is 5 bases for V and 7 bases for J, with a gap of 12 bases between the germline ends. From the cysteine through the phenylalanine, the CDR3 covers 13 amino acids. Just the 39-base CDR3 DNA is kept, in frame starting at base 1. The cohort comprised hundreds of healthy bone marrow donors. At the time of sampling, all cohort members were nominally healthy, though unrecorded immune exposures were likely present. The donor tested CMV seronegative, placing the donor among the roughly 340 seronegative members of the cohort. A peripheral blood sample was collected from each donor, and TCR beta sequencing was performed on peripheral blood mononuclear cells. The Qiagen DNeasy Blood Extraction Kit was used to extract genomic DNA from the blood cell samples. As for this clone: No cognate antigen has been identified for it. Qualities for individual bases were not recorded, and no much larger clone is one base off.

The library was made by the immunoSEQ multiplex PCR assay. The multiplex PCR relied on a mix of 60 forward primers for TCR Vbeta segments and 13 reverse primers for TCR Jbeta segments. The CDR3 region of rearranged TCR beta genes was amplified from genomic DNA by a multiplex PCR assay. On the Illumina HiSeq System, the amplified TCR beta libraries were sequenced as 87-base-pair reads. The authors processed their data as follows. A later analysis counted some 74 million unique TCR beta chains across the roughly 700 repertoires, and around 9.9 million of these chains were shared by at least two donors. Raw reads were error-corrected and collapsed into unique sequences with a nearest-neighbor algorithm that merged closely related sequences to remove PCR and sequencing errors. To assign V, D and J gene segments, CDR3 sequences were aligned to IMGT reference sequences. For a sequence to be retained, a match of at least six nucleotides to both a V gene segment and a J gene segment was required. A rearrangement counted as productive if the CDR3 had no stop codons and remained in frame with V and J, and every other rearrangement counted as non-productive. CDR3 was defined according to IMGT convention as the region running from the second conserved V-encoded cysteine to the conserved J-encoded phenylalanine. The earlier analysis of about 610 of the donors excluded any sequence lacking an unambiguous match to a single V gene segment. In an earlier analysis of approximately 550 of the donors, V segments were called functional above 56.7% productive rearrangements and were called segregating when the between-donor standard deviation exceeded 5%. A statistical classification framework was built for diagnosing cytomegalovirus status from the catalog of TCR beta chain sequences. A later analysis assigned V and J genes by comparing TCR nucleotide sequences with IMGT/GENE-DB human TR gene sequences. A later analysis assigned CDR3 sequences and most-parsimonious VDJ recombination scenarios with the TCRdist pipeline. In a later analysis, each TCR beta chain was defined by its CDR3 amino acid sequence together with its V-gene family, and reads without a unique V-gene family were excluded. To address suspected cross-contamination and a sequencing artifact, a later analysis removed some 620 highly shared, low-generation-probability nucleotide sequences. In a later analysis, a clonal expansion index was calculated for each public chain from normalized within-repertoire ranks of inferred template counts. In a later analysis, generation probabilities were computed using a VDJ recombination model fitted to out-of-frame rearrangements, and the results were checked against IGoR. In a later analysis, hypergeometric tests were used to score TCR-TCR, TCR-HLA and TCR-CMV co-occurrence, with a repertoire-size bias correction applied to TCR pairs. In a later analysis, false discovery rates were estimated by permuting HLA or CMV assignments 20 times. In a later analysis, co-occurring TCRs were grouped using DBSCAN, with TCRdist sequence similarity added in when clustering inside HLA-allele-positive subsets. For co-occurrence clustering, repertoires with fewer than 30,000 or more than 120,000 public chains were excluded, along with a handful of repertoires with anomalous nucleotide sharing. Drawn from immuneACCESS, this table holds only the in-frame rearrangements with V and J called that TCRdb kept. Clones are partly lost; checked studies trace under half to an unresolved V gene and leave the rest unexplained. Clone size and the V and J calls come from that table; the DNA yielded D and trimming. Across this sample there are roughly 130,000 clones, with 75% to 85% seen only once. The ten largest make up 1% of the sample.

Recombination linked TRBV6-1 to TRBJ1-3, with the D gene not confidently named. This receptor was obtained from a man aged 35 to 55 in good health and CMV-seronegative. Input material: PBMCs. The sequence in DNA is TGTGCCAGCAGTTCGGGTCATCGGAACACCATATATTTT. Protein translation: CASSSGHRNTIYF.